These T cell receptor beta chains were read from a single sample in a study of blood T cell repertoires in COVID-19. Libraries were prepared by immunoSEQ multiplex PCR; TCRdb keeps only in-frame clonotypes and omits some of them. This sample yields roughly 250,000 clones, of which just under 85% are seen a single time; about 9.5% belongs to the top ten. Source material: peripheral blood. The receptors stem from a woman aged 80 or over with acute or convalescent COVID-19. The conserved cysteine and the conserved F or W are not part of the CDR3 here.

V,J,CDR3
TRBV30,TRBJ1-4,AWMRGRTGRTLEKLF
TRBV25-1,TRBJ1-2,ASSESGYGYT
TRBV29-1,TRBJ2-3,SVGQGSTDTQY
TRBV10-2,TRBJ2-5,ASSSAGETQY
TRBV6-6,TRBJ1-2,ASRYRQAVGGYT
TRBV2,TRBJ1-4,ASTASQGAYGEKLF
TRBV2,TRBJ1-1,ASSGTGGTEAF
TRBV5-1,TRBJ2-7,ASSLGAGGGLYEQY
TRBV2,TRBJ1-1,ASSRQRFDEAF
TRBV6-6,TRBJ1-2,ASSYSDRDVFYGYT
TRBV5-4,TRBJ2-5,ASSGEPETQY
TRBV9,TRBJ1-2,ASSARTGGNYGYT
TRBV5-4,TRBJ2-1,ASSGDRAAYNEQF
TRBV10-3,TRBJ2-7,AISTTGPRGEQY
TRBV3-1/TRBV3-2,TRBJ2-3,ASSRVRTSGASTDTQY
TRBV27,TRBJ1-6,ASSLGRRQGAFYNSPLH